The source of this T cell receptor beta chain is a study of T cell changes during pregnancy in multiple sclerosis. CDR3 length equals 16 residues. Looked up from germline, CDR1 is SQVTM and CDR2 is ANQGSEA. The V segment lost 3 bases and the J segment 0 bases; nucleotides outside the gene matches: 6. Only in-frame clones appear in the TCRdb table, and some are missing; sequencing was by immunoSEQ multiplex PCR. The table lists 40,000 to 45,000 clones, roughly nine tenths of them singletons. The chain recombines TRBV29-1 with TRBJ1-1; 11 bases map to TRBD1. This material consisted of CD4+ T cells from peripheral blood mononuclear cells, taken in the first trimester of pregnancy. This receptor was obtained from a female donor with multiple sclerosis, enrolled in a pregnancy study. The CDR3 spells CSVERTGGVMNTEAFF. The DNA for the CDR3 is TGCAGCGTTGAGCGGACAGGGGGCGTTATGAACACTGAAGCTTTCTTT.